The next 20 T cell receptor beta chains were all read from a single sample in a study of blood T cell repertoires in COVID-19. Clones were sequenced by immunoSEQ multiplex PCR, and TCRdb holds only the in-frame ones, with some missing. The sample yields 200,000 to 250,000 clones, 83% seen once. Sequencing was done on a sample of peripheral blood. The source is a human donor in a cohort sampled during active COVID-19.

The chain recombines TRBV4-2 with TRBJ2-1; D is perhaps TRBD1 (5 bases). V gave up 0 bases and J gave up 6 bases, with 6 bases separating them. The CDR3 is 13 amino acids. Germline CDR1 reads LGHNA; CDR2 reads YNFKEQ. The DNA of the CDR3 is TGTGCCAGCAGCCAAGAAAGGGGCAATGAGCAGTTCTTC. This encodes CASSQERGNEQFF.

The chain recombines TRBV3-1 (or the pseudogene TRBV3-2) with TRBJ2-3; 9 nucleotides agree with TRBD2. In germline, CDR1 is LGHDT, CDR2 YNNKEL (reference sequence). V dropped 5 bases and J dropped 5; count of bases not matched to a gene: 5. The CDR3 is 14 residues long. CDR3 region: CASSTRGGLDTQYF. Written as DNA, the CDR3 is TGTGCCAGCAGCACGCGGGGGGGCCTAGATACGCAGTATTTT.

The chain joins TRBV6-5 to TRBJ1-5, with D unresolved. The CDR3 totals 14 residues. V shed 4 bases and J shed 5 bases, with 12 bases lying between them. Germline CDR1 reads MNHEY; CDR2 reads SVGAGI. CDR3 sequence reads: CASSSAGSYQPQHF. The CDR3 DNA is TGTGCCAGCAGTTCGGCGGGGAGTTATCAGCCCCAGCATTTT.

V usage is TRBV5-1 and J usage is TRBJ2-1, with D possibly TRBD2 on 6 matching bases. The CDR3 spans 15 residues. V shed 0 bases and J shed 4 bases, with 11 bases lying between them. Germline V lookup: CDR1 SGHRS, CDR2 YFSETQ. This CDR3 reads CASSLVGGTYNEQFF. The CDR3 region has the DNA TGCGCCAGCAGCTTGGTCGGGGGAACGTACAATGAGCAGTTCTTC.

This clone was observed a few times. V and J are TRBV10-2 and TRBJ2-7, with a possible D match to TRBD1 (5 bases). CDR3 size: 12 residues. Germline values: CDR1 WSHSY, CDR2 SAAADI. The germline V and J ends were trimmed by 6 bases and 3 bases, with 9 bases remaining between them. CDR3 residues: CASSDQGYEQYF. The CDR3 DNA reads TGCGCCAGCAGCGACCAGGGCTACGAGCAGTACTTC.

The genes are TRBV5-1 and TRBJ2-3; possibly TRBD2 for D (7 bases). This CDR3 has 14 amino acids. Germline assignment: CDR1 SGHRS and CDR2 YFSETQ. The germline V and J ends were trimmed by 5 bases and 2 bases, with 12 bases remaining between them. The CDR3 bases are TGCGCCAGCAGTCGCGGGGGCGACACAGATACGCAGTATTTT. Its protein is CASSRGGDTDTQYF.

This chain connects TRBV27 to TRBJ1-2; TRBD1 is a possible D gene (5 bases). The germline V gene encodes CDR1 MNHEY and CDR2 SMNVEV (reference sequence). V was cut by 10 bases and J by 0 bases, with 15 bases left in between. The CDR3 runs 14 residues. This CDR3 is CATGQTATNYGYTF. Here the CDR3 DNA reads TGTGCCACCGGGCAGACAGCGACTAACTATGGCTACACCTTC.

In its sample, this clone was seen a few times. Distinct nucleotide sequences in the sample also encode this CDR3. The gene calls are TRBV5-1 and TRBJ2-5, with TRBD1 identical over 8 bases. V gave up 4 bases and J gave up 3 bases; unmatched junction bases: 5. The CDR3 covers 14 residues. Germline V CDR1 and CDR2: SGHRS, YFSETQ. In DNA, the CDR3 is TGCGCCAGCAGCCCCGGACAGGGAGAAGAGACCCAGTACTTC. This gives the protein CASSPGQGEETQYF.

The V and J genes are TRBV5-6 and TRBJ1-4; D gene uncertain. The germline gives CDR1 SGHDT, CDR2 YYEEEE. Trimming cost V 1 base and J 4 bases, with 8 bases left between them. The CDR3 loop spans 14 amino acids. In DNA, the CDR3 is TGTGCCAGCAGCTTGCCGGGTTATAATGAAAAACTGTTTTTT. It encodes CASSLPGYNEKLFF.

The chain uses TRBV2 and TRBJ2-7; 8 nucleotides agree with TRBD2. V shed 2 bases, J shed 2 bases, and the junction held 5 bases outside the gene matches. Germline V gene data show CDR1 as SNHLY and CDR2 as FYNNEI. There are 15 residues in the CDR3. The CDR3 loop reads CASSELAGVAYEQYF. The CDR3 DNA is TGTGCCAGCAGTGAACTAGCGGGTGTAGCCTACGAGCAGTACTTC.

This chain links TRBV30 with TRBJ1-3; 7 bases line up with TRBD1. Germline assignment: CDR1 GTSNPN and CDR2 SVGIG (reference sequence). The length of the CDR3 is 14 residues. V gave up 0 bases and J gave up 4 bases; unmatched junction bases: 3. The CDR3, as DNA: TGTGCCTGGAGTGTAGGGGACAGCGGAAACACCATATATTTT. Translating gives CAWSVGDSGNTIYF.

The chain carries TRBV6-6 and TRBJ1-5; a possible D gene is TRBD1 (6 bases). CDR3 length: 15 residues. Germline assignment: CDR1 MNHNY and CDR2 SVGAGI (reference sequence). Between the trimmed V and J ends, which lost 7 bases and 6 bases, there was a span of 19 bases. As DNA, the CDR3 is TGTGCCAGCACCATAGAGGGGGTCTCGGTTCAGCCCCAGCATTTT. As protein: CASTIEGVSVQPQHF.

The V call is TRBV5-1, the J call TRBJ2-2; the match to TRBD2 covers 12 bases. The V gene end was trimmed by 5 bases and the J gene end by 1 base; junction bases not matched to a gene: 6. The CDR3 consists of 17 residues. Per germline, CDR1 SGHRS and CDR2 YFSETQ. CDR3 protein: CASSMTSGGLNTGELFF. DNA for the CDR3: TGCGCCAGCAGTATGACTAGCGGGGGCCTGAACACCGGGGAGCTGTTTTTT. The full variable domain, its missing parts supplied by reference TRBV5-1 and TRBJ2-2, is KAGVTQTPRYLIKTRGQQVTLSCSPISGHRSVSWYQQTPGQGLQFLFEYFSETQRNKGNFPGRFSGRQFSNSRSEMNVSTLELGDSALYLCASSMTSGGLNTGELFFGEGSRLTVL.

The CDR3 sequence is CASSVNTWSYEQYF. For the CDR3, the DNA is TGTGCCAGCAGCGTAAACACTTGGAGCTACGAGCAGTACTTC. V usage is TRBV9 and J usage is TRBJ2-7; D is uncertain. Germline V gene sequence: CDR1 SGDLS, CDR2 YYNGEE. The germline V and J ends were trimmed by 1 base and 3 bases, with 11 bases remaining between them. The CDR3 is 14 residues long. Together with reference TRBV9 and TRBJ2-7, the CDR3 gives the full variable domain: DSGVTQTPKHLITATGQRVTLRCSPRSGDLSVYWYQQSLDQGLQFLIQYYNGEERAKGNILERFSAQQFPDLHSELNLSSLELGDSALYFCASSVNTWSYEQYFGPGTRLTVT.

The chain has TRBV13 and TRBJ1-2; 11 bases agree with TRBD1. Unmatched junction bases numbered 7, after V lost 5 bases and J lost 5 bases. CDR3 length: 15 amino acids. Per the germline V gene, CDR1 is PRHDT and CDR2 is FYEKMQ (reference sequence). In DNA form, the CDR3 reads TGTGCCAGCAGCGCCCGGGACAGGGGGTATTATGGCTACACCTTC. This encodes CASSARDRGYYGYTF.

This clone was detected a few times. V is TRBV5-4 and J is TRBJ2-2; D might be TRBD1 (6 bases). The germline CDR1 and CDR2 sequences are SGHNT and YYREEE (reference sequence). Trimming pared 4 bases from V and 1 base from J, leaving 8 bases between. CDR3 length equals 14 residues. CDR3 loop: CASSTGQNTGELFF. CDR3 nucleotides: TGTGCCAGCAGCACGGGACAGAACACCGGGGAGCTGTTTTTT.

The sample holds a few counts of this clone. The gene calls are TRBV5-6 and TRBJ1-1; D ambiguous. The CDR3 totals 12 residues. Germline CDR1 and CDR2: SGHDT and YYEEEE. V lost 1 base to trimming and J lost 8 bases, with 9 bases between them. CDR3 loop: CASSLLTAEAFF. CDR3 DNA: TGTGCCAGCAGCTTGTTAACAGCCGAAGCTTTCTTT.

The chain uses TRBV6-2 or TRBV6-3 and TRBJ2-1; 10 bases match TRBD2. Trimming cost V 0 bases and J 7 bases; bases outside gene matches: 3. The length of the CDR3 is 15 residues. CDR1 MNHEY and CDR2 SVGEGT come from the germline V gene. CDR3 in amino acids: CASSYSPSGGNEQFF. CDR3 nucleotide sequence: TGTGCCAGCAGTTACTCACCTAGCGGGGGAAATGAGCAGTTCTTC.

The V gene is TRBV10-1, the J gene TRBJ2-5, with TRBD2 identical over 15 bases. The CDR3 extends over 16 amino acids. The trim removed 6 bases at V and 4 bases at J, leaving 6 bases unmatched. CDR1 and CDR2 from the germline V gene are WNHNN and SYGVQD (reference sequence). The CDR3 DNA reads TGCGCCAGCAGCCCGGGACTAGCGGGGGGCCTAGAGACCCAGTACTTC. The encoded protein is CASSPGLAGGLETQYF.

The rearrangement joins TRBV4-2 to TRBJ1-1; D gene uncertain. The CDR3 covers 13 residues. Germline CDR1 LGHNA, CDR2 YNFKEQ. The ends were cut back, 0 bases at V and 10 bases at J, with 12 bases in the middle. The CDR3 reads CASSQDLAESAFF. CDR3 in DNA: TGTGCCAGCAGCCAAGATTTAGCGGAGTCAGCTTTCTTT.